This entry lists 12 T cell receptor beta chains sequenced from one sample in a study of response to subunit inactivated influenza vaccine. One entry per CDR3 protein, called by TCRdb with MiXCR from the RT-PCR reads. The sample lists 500,000 to 600,000 distinct CDR3 sequences, about 17% occurring once. The specimen comprised CD4+ T cells sorted from PBMCs, sampled around 2 years after vaccination. Receptor source: a man between 50 and 69 years old who received an inactivated influenza vaccine.

This chain joins TRBV12-3 or TRBV12-4 and TRBJ2-5, with D possibly matching TRBD2 (7 bases). Trimming left V 2 bases short and J 7 bases short, with 14 bases between. The CDR3 length is 14 residues. This chain's CDR3 is CASSLRRGPRTQYF. CDR3 sequence (DNA): TGTGCCAGCAGTTTAAGGCGGGGGCCGAGGACCCAGTACTTC.

A few counts support this clonotype. The chain uses TRBV6-5 and TRBJ2-7, with TRBD1 identical over 9 bases. The CDR3 spans 19 residues. CDR1 MNHEY and CDR2 SVGAGI come from the germline V gene. V shed 2 bases and J 4 bases; nucleotides not matched to a gene: 18. In DNA form, the CDR3 reads TGTGCCAGCAGTTACCCCCTTGGACAGGGGTCGGCTTGGGGGTACGAGCAGTACTTC. Translated: CASSYPLGQGSAWGYEQYF.

The chain recombines TRBV20-1 with TRBJ2-5, with 8 bases aligning to TRBD1. CDR3 size: 14 residues. V was clipped by 2 bases and J by 1 base; unmatched bases: 3. Germline V CDR1 and CDR2: DFQATT, SNEGSKA (reference sequence). This chain's CDR3 is CSARSDRGQETQYF. The CDR3 DNA is TGCAGTGCTAGAAGCGACAGGGGCCAAGAGACCCAGTACTTC.

The chain is built from TRBV19 and TRBJ1-6; no clear D. CDR3 length equals 13 residues. V was trimmed by 3 bases and J by 6 bases, leaving 6 bases between them. CDR1 and CDR2 from the germline V gene are LNHDA and SQIVND (reference sequence). CDR3 in amino acids: CASSMRGNSPLHF. CDR3 bases: TGTGCCAGTAGTATGCGTGGTAATTCACCCCTCCACTTT.

The rearrangement joins TRBV10-3 to TRBJ2-1, with a weak D call TRBD2 (6 bases). Germline assignment: CDR1 ENHRY and CDR2 SYGVKD. Deletions cut 6 bases from V and 5 bases from J, with 14 bases between. The CDR3 consists of 14 residues. DNA for the CDR3: TGTGCCATCAGCCCGGGACTGGACAACAATGAGCAGTTCTTC. Its protein is CAISPGLDNNEQFF.

This rearrangement joins TRBV5-1 to TRBJ2-7, with D uncertain. Trimming removed 3 bases at V and 6 bases at J, with 10 bases between. The CDR3 extends over 12 amino acids. Germline V gives CDR1 SGHRS, CDR2 YFSETQ. CDR3 amino acids: CASSSNTAEQYF. CDR3 nucleotide sequence: TGCGCCAGCAGCTCGAATACAGCCGAGCAGTACTTC.

The rearrangement links TRBV7-2 to TRBJ2-5; D is unclear. Germline CDR1 SGHTA, CDR2 FQGNSA. Trimming pared 2 bases from V and 2 bases from J, leaving 9 bases between. CDR3 length: 14 residues. CDR3 amino acids: CASSLKGIQETQYF. The CDR3 DNA follows: TGTGCCAGCAGCTTAAAAGGAATTCAAGAGACCCAGTACTTC.

The genes are TRBV29-1 and TRBJ2-5; TRBD1 is a possible D gene (6 bases). Germline V gives CDR1 SQVTM, CDR2 ANQGSEA. This CDR3 has 14 amino acids. Trimming removed 6 bases at V and 5 bases at J, with 19 bases between. CDR3 loop: CSVVWTAPAETQYF. In DNA form, the CDR3 reads TGCAGCGTGGTTTGGACAGCGCCGGCGGAGACCCAGTACTTC.

The chain uses TRBV20-1 and TRBJ2-1, with a possible D match to TRBD1 (5 bases). Trimming removed 0 bases at V and 10 bases at J, with 16 bases between. This CDR3 region has 14 residues. CDR1 is DFQATT, CDR2 SNEGSKA, per germline (reference sequence). The DNA of the CDR3 is TGCAGTGCTAGAGACTTGCTAAGGGGCCGCGAGCAGTTCTTC. This sequence encodes CSARDLLRGREQFF.

This chain connects TRBV10-3 to TRBJ1-5; TRBD1 agrees at 7 bases. The J segment lost 4 bases and the V segment lost 5 bases, leaving 2 bases of the junction unmatched. The CDR3 covers 13 residues. Germline V gene lookup returns CDR1 ENHRY and CDR2 SYGVKD. CDR3 bases: TGTGCCATCAGTCCGGACAGGAATCAGCCCCAGCATTTT. Residues: CAISPDRNQPQHF.

This clonotype was picked up a small number of times. This chain connects TRBV3-1 to TRBJ2-3; D is uncertain. Germline values: CDR1 LGHDT, CDR2 YNNKEL (reference sequence). This CDR3 spans 12 amino acids. Trimming shortened V by 5 bases and J by 2 bases, and 5 bases separated the two germline ends. CDR3 DNA: TGTGCCAGCAGCTTTGTCACAGATACGCAGTATTTT. It encodes CASSFVTDTQYF.

This clonotype was detected only a few times. This chain joins TRBV5-4 and TRBJ1-2; D is unclear. The CDR3 length is 13 residues. Germline lookup yields CDR1 SGHNT and CDR2 YYREEE (reference sequence). V gave up 5 bases and J gave up 0 bases, with 8 bases separating them. The CDR3 DNA reads as TGTGCCAGCAGTGGGAATTCTAACTATGGCTACACCTTC. Protein product: CASSGNSNYGYTF.